This entry lists 15 T cell receptor beta chains sequenced from one sample in a study of T cell responses to AZD1222 COVID-19 vaccine. Generated by immunoSEQ multiplex PCR, the TCRdb table keeps only in-frame clones and is missing some. Found here are approximately 110,000 clones, approximately 88% of them singletons; the top ten hold 4.5% to 5%. The sequenced sample was peripheral blood, obtained on day 0 of AZD1222 vaccination. These receptors all stem from an adult in good health.

The chain links TRBV18 to TRBJ1-6; weak D call: TRBD1 (5 bases). V lost 3 bases and J 1 base, leaving 19 bases between the germline ends. This CDR3 has 19 amino acids. Germline CDR1 reads KGHSH; CDR2 reads LQKENI. The CDR3 sequence is CASSPRQFGLSSYNSPLHF. The CDR3 coding sequence is TGTGCCAGCTCACCGAGACAGTTCGGCCTGAGTTCCTATAATTCACCCCTCCACTTT.

This sequence joins TRBV5-1 and TRBJ1-4, with 8 nucleotides matching TRBD1. The germline V gene has CDR1 SGHRS and CDR2 YFSETQ. CDR3 size: 15 residues. J gave up 6 bases and V 0 bases, and 4 bases lay outside the gene matches. CDR3 sequence: CASSLGTGRDEKLFF. CDR3 sequence (DNA): TGCGCCAGCAGCTTGGGGACAGGGCGGGATGAAAAACTGTTTTTT.

The chain combines TRBV11-3 with TRBJ2-1; 8 bases match TRBD2. The V gene's germline CDR1 is SGHNT and CDR2 YENEEA. This CDR3 has 16 residues. V lost 5 bases to trimming and J lost 1 base; unmatched junction nucleotides: 7. Here the CDR3 reads CASSASGTRSYNEQFF. For the CDR3, the DNA is TGTGCCAGCAGCGCCTCCGGGACTAGGTCCTACAATGAGCAGTTCTTC.

The chain has TRBV5-3 and TRBJ1-2; D is unresolved. Being an ORF, TRBV5-3 has a function that is uncertain. Trimming took 0 bases from V and 4 from J, leaving 13 bases between them. The CDR3 is 15 amino acids. CDR3: CARSLALVSGYGYTF. In nucleotides, the CDR3 is TGTGCCAGAAGCTTGGCCCTGGTTAGCGGCTATGGCTACACCTTC.

The chain has TRBV24-1 and TRBJ2-3, with D perhaps matching TRBD2 (5 bases). Trimming took off 4 bases at V and 5 bases at J, with 6 bases between the two ends. Germline-derived CDR1 and CDR2 are KGHDR and SFDVKD. CDR3 size: 12 residues. In nucleotides, the CDR3 is TGTGCCACCAGTGAACGGGGAGATACGCAGTATTTT. The encoded protein is CATSERGDTQYF.

This clone was seen more than once but under ten times. The V gene is TRBV27, the J gene TRBJ2-5; 7 bases match TRBD1. Trimming removed 5 bases from V and 1 base from J; junction bases left unmatched: 4. The CDR3 is made up of 14 amino acids. In germline, CDR1 is MNHEY, CDR2 SMNVEV (reference sequence). The CDR3 DNA sequence: TGTGCCAGCAGTCGCCGGGACAGCCAAGAGACCCAGTACTTC. It codes for CASSRRDSQETQYF.

J is TRBJ2-1 and V is TRBV11-2, with 16 nucleotides matching TRBD2. The ends lost 0 bases at V and 6 bases at J; junction bases unmatched: 11. Germline CDR1 and CDR2: SGHAT and FQNNGV. The CDR3 consists of 20 residues. CDR3 amino acids: CASSLEIPGLAGGLRNEQFF. CDR3 sequence (DNA): TGTGCCAGCAGCTTAGAGATACCGGGACTAGCGGGGGGGCTTCGCAATGAGCAGTTCTTC.

The chain has TRBV12-3 or TRBV12-4 and TRBJ2-2, with D possibly matching TRBD1 (5 bases). Trimming shortened V by 9 bases and J by 0 bases, and 8 bases separated the two germline ends. This CDR3 region has 13 residues. The CDR3 sequence: CASDRPNTGELFF. In DNA, the CDR3 is TGTGCCAGTGACAGACCGAACACCGGGGAGCTGTTTTTT.

V gene TRBV5-1 combines with J gene TRBJ1-1; 7 nucleotides match TRBD1. V lost 4 bases, J lost 1 base, and 4 bases stayed unmatched. Germline CDR1 and CDR2: SGHRS and YFSETQ. The CDR3 sequence is 14 residues long. The CDR3 here is CASSRTGGNTEAFF. The DNA for the CDR3 is TGCGCCAGCAGCCGGACAGGAGGGAACACTGAAGCTTTCTTT.

The V gene is TRBV18, the J gene TRBJ1-2, with D unclear. V was cut by 3 bases and J by 8 bases, with 13 bases left in between. The CDR3 has 13 residues. Germline-derived CDR1 and CDR2 are KGHSH and LQKENI. DNA for the CDR3: TGTGCCAGCTCACCGGCACATGGGTGGGGCTACACCTTC. It specifies CASSPAHGWGYTF. The full variable domain, with the rest looked up from reference TRBV18 and TRBJ1-2, is NAGVMQNPRHLVRRRGQEARLRCSPMKGHSHVYWYRQLPEEGLKFMVYLQKENIIDESGMPKERFSAEFPKEGPSILRIQQVVRGDSAAYFCASSPAHGWGYTFGSGTRLTVV.

V usage is TRBV28 and J usage is TRBJ1-3; 7 nucleotides align to TRBD1. The CDR3 contains 19 residues. Germline assignment: CDR1 MDHEN and CDR2 SYDVKM. J lost 0 bases, V lost 6 bases, and 17 bases had no gene match. Here the CDR3 DNA reads TGTGCCAGCAGGAGACTTGGGGACAGCCACAAATCCTCTGGAAACACCATATATTTT. Protein product: CASRRLGDSHKSSGNTIYF.

The chain has TRBV7-2 and TRBJ2-5; either TRBD1 or TRBD2 may supply D (5 bases each). V shed 3 bases and J shed 1 base, with 9 bases lying between them. Germline assignment: CDR1 SGHTA and CDR2 FQGNSA. CDR3 size: 14 residues. The CDR3 spells CASSFWGSQETQYF. CDR3 DNA: TGTGCCAGCAGCTTTTGGGGGTCCCAAGAGACCCAGTACTTC. Combining the CDR3 with reference TRBV7-2 and TRBJ2-5 gives the whole variable domain GAGVSQSPSNKVTEKGKDVELRCDPISGHTALYWYRQSLGQGLEFLIYFQGNSAPDKSGLPSDRFSAERTGGSVSTLTIQRTQQEDSAVYLCASSFWGSQETQYFGPGTRLLVL.

The rearrangement uses TRBV5-6 and TRBJ1-3; D uncertain. This CDR3 has 13 amino acids. Germline CDR1 reads SGHDT; CDR2 reads YYEEEE. With 4 bases removed from V and 4 bases from J, the gap between germline ends came to 9 bases. The CDR3 DNA is TGTGCCAGCAGCGAGGACGGGGGAAACACCATATATTTT. It is translated as CASSEDGGNTIYF.

The chain employs TRBV6-5 and TRBJ2-3, with D possibly matching TRBD2 (5 bases). The V end lost 0 bases, the J end lost 4 bases, and 11 bases lay between the germline ends. Germline-derived CDR1 and CDR2 are MNHEY and SVGAGI. This CDR3 is 15 amino acids long. The CDR3 region has the DNA TGTGCCAGCAGTTACTCAGGGCGGGTGGCAGATACGCAGTATTTT. Translation gives CASSYSGRVADTQYF.

The chain couples TRBV19 to TRBJ2-4; tentative D call: TRBD2 (6 bases). CDR1 is LNHDA and CDR2 is SQIVND in the germline V gene (reference sequence). The V end was cut by 2 bases, the J end by 0 bases, with 14 bases between. The CDR3 consists of 17 residues. The CDR3 loop reads CASSIPRGLLAKNIQYF. The CDR3 nucleotides read TGTGCCAGTAGTATACCGCGAGGACTATTAGCCAAAAACATTCAGTACTTC. Filled out from reference TRBV19 and TRBJ2-4, the complete variable domain reads DGGITQSPKYLFRKEGQNVTLSCEQNLNHDAMYWYRQDPGQGLRLIYYSQIVNDFQKGDIAEGYSVSREKKESFPLTVTSAQKNPTAFYLCASSIPRGLLAKNIQYFGAGTRLSVL.